The rows below give T cell receptor beta chains drawn from one sample of a study of human T cells and chemical hapten exposure. TCRdb analysed the RACE reads with MiXCR anew, one entry per CDR3 protein. The table has around 27,000 distinct CDR3 sequences, 5% to 6% seen once; the top ten hold 5.6%. This sample comprised whole blood, obtained in connection with sensitization to the hapten diphenylcyclopropenone (DPC). These TCRs come from a young man with alopecia areata. Some clones in this sample may be carry-over from other donors' samples. Each CDR3 is given with its conserved first and last residue. The D gene is left open where the match is weak. Size values are once, few and many counts, or a class for expanded clones, and some rows have none.

clone_size: once; d_call: -; v_call: TRBV20-1; j_call: TRBJ2-7; cdr3_nt: TGCAGTGCTATCCGCCCGGGTTCAGGCTACGACGAGCAGTACTTC; cdr3_aa: CSAIRPGSGYDEQYF
clone_size: many; d_call: TRBD2; v_call: TRBV12-3/TRBV12-4; j_call: TRBJ2-7; cdr3_nt: TGTGCCACCGGCCCGACAGACCCGGGGAGGGACGAGCAGTACTTC; cdr3_aa: CATGPTDPGRDEQYF
clone_size: many; d_call: -; v_call: TRBV6-5; j_call: TRBJ1-1; cdr3_nt: TGTGCCAGCTCCCCGGTCGACCCCATGGTCACTGAAGCTTTCTTT; cdr3_aa: CASSPVDPMVTEAFF
clone_size: many; d_call: -; v_call: TRBV24-1; j_call: TRBJ2-3; cdr3_nt: TGTGCCACCAGTGACCCGGACCGAACCACAGATACGCAGTATTTT; cdr3_aa: CATSDPDRTTDTQYF
clone_size: many; d_call: TRBD1; v_call: TRBV20-1; j_call: TRBJ1-2; cdr3_nt: TGCAGTGCTAGCCGACAGGGTCCCTATGGCTACACCTTC; cdr3_aa: CSASRQGPYGYTF
clone_size: many; d_call: TRBD2; v_call: TRBV19; j_call: TRBJ2-1; cdr3_nt: TGTGCCAGTAGTATAGTTGCTAGCGGGGGCCCTGGTGAGCAGTTCTTC; cdr3_aa: CASSIVASGGPGEQFF
clone_size: many; d_call: TRBD1; v_call: TRBV11-3; j_call: TRBJ2-7; cdr3_nt: TGTGCCAGCAGGCCCGGGACAGGGGACCCTTCCTACGAGCAGTACTTC; cdr3_aa: CASRPGTGDPSYEQYF
clone_size: medium-sized; d_call: -; v_call: TRBV29-1; j_call: TRBJ2-3; cdr3_nt: TGCAGCGTTCGCACTCCCCTAACGGCAGATACGCAGTATTTT; cdr3_aa: CSVRTPLTADTQYF
clone_size: -; d_call: -; v_call: TRBV7-2; j_call: TRBJ2-1; cdr3_nt: TGTGCCAGCAGTTCAGAGGGGGGGACAAGCTCCTACAATGAGCAGTTCTTC; cdr3_aa: CASSSEGGTSSYNEQFF
clone_size: many; d_call: TRBD2; v_call: TRBV2; j_call: TRBJ2-1; cdr3_nt: TGTGCCAGCCGGGGGGGCCCCTACAATGAGCAGTTCTTC; cdr3_aa: CASRGGPYNEQFF
clone_size: medium-sized; d_call: -; v_call: TRBV7-2; j_call: TRBJ2-5; cdr3_nt: TGTGCCAGCAGTTCCCAAGAGACCCAGTACTTC; cdr3_aa: CASSSQETQYF
clone_size: many; d_call: -; v_call: TRBV3-2; j_call: TRBJ2-5; cdr3_nt: TGTGCCAGCAGCCAAGAGACGGGAGTAGGGGAGACCCAGTACTTC; cdr3_aa: CASSQETGVGETQYF
clone_size: many; d_call: TRBD1; v_call: TRBV6-5; j_call: TRBJ1-1; cdr3_nt: TGTGCCACCACAGGGGGAATGAACACTGAAGCTTTCTTT; cdr3_aa: CATTGGMNTEAFF
clone_size: many; d_call: -; v_call: TRBV20-1; j_call: TRBJ1-1; cdr3_nt: TGCAGTGCTAGAGGGGAAGGGACCTTCACTGAAGCTTTCTTT; cdr3_aa: CSARGEGTFTEAFF
clone_size: medium-sized; d_call: -; v_call: TRBV3-1; j_call: TRBJ2-5; cdr3_nt: TGTGCCAGCAGCCCGGATGTGGGGGAAGAGACCCAGTACTTC; cdr3_aa: CASSPDVGEETQYF
clone_size: many; d_call: -; v_call: TRBV29-1; j_call: TRBJ2-7; cdr3_nt: TGCAGCGTTGAAGGACCTGCGGACAGCGAGCAGTACTTC; cdr3_aa: CSVEGPADSEQYF
clone_size: many; d_call: -; v_call: TRBV7-7; j_call: TRBJ2-2; cdr3_nt: TGTGCTAGCAGCAGGCAGGGAGACACCGGGGAGCTGTTTTTT; cdr3_aa: CASSRQGDTGELFF
clone_size: many; d_call: -; v_call: TRBV3-1; j_call: TRBJ2-2; cdr3_nt: TGTGCCAGCAGCCACCCTTATGGGGGAGGCTACACCGGGGAGCTGTTTTTT; cdr3_aa: CASSHPYGGGYTGELFF
clone_size: many; d_call: TRBD2; v_call: TRBV6-2/TRBV6-3; j_call: TRBJ2-5; cdr3_nt: TGTGCCAGCAGCGTTTGGGGGGAGGGAAAAGAGACCCAGTACTTC; cdr3_aa: CASSVWGEGKETQYF
clone_size: -; d_call: -; v_call: TRBV12-3/TRBV12-4; j_call: TRBJ1-1; cdr3_nt: TGTGCCAGCAGTTACCCAGGGCGCCAGAACACTGAAGCTTTCTTT; cdr3_aa: CASSYPGRQNTEAFF
clone_size: many; d_call: -; v_call: TRBV19; j_call: TRBJ1-4; cdr3_nt: TGTGCCAGTACCTCTTTGCCCCGTGAAAAACTGTTTTTT; cdr3_aa: CASTSLPREKLFF
clone_size: few; d_call: -; v_call: TRBV20-1; j_call: TRBJ1-3; cdr3_nt: TGCAGTGCTAGAGATCGGAGAAACACCATATATTTT; cdr3_aa: CSARDRRNTIYF
clone_size: many; d_call: TRBD2; v_call: TRBV10-3; j_call: TRBJ2-1; cdr3_nt: TGTGCCATCAGTGATGGTGCGGGAGGGGGCTATGAGCAGTTCTTC; cdr3_aa: CAISDGAGGGYEQFF
clone_size: few; d_call: -; v_call: TRBV18; j_call: TRBJ2-2; cdr3_nt: TGTGCCAGCTCGTCCCGAGGGCCCATAGACACCGGGGAGCTGTTTTTT; cdr3_aa: CASSSRGPIDTGELFF
clone_size: -; d_call: TRBD1; v_call: TRBV27; j_call: TRBJ2-7; cdr3_nt: TGTGCCAGCGCCTTATCCGGGACAGGGGGCTTTCGGTCCTACGAGCAGTACTTC; cdr3_aa: CASALSGTGGFRSYEQYF
clone_size: many; d_call: -; v_call: TRBV20-1; j_call: TRBJ2-3; cdr3_nt: TGCAGTGCTAGGAGTATCCTTAGGGATACGCAGTATTTT; cdr3_aa: CSARSILRDTQYF
clone_size: many; d_call: -; v_call: TRBV12-3/TRBV12-4; j_call: TRBJ1-1; cdr3_nt: TGTGCCAGCAGTTCCTCGGGGGCTACTGAAGCTTTCTTT; cdr3_aa: CASSSSGATEAFF
clone_size: many; d_call: -; v_call: TRBV2; j_call: TRBJ2-7; cdr3_nt: TGTGCCAGCAGGCTTTCCTACGAGCAGTACTTC; cdr3_aa: CASRLSYEQYF
clone_size: many; d_call: -; v_call: TRBV6-5; j_call: TRBJ2-3; cdr3_nt: TGTGCCAGCAGTTCCCCGGCAGATACGCAGTATTTT; cdr3_aa: CASSSPADTQYF
clone_size: many; d_call: -; v_call: TRBV20-1; j_call: TRBJ2-3; cdr3_nt: TGCAGTTTCCGGGAGCCCCCAGATACGCAGTATTTT; cdr3_aa: CSFREPPDTQYF
clone_size: many; d_call: TRBD2; v_call: TRBV14; j_call: TRBJ2-5; cdr3_nt: TGTGCCAGCAGTCGACTAGCGGGGGATCTCCAAGAGACCCAGTACTTC; cdr3_aa: CASSRLAGDLQETQYF
clone_size: many; d_call: -; v_call: TRBV29-1; j_call: TRBJ2-4; cdr3_nt: TGCAGCGTTGTTGAAAACATTCAGTACTTC; cdr3_aa: CSVVENIQYF
clone_size: many; d_call: TRBD1; v_call: TRBV7-9; j_call: TRBJ1-2; cdr3_nt: TGTGCCAGCAGCCCATCAACAGGGGGCCTCCCCTTCGCCGGCTACACCTTC; cdr3_aa: CASSPSTGGLPFAGYTF
clone_size: many; d_call: TRBD1; v_call: TRBV19; j_call: TRBJ2-2; cdr3_nt: TGTGCCAGTAGTATAGAGGGACAGGGGGCGTTCAGGGCCGGGGAGCTGTTTTTT; cdr3_aa: CASSIEGQGAFRAGELFF